The rows below give T cell receptor beta chains drawn from one sample of a study of ipilimumab plus nivolumab after autologous stem cell transplantation. Sequencing used immunoSEQ multiplex PCR; TCRdb keeps in-frame clones, though not all of them. The profile shows roughly 40,000 clones, 85% to 95% of them singletons. The input for sequencing was PBMCs, taken in a trial of ipilimumab plus nivolumab as post-transplant consolidation. The receptors were gathered from a male donor with multiple myeloma. Both conserved end residues are part of each CDR3. The D gene is left open where the match is weak. Size values are once, few and many counts, or a class for expanded clones, and some rows have none.

abundance	j_gene	d_gene	v_gene	CDR3aa	CDR3nt
few	TRBJ1-2	.	TRBV7-2	CASSSSIGYTF	TGTGCCAGCAGCTCCTCTATAGGCTACACCTTC
.	TRBJ2-3	.	TRBV5-1	CASSLGAGASTDTQYF	TGCGCCAGCAGCTTGGGGGCAGGAGCTAGCACAGATACGCAGTATTTT
.	TRBJ1-2	.	TRBV7-8	CASSSHIANYGYTF	TGTGCCAGCAGCTCCCATATAGCTAACTATGGCTACACCTTC
.	TRBJ2-3	.	TRBV7-9	CASSSANPTDTQYF	TGTGCCAGCAGCTCGGCCAACCCCACAGATACGCAGTATTTT
.	TRBJ2-1	TRBD2	TRBV27	CASYPRGLAGGQFF	TGTGCCAGCTACCCCCGGGGACTAGCGGGAGGGCAGTTCTTC
.	TRBJ2-5	TRBD2	TRBV28	CASSLSSGQETQYF	TGTGCCAGCAGTTTATCTAGCGGACAAGAGACCCAGTACTTC
medium-sized	TRBJ2-1	TRBD2	TRBV6-5	CASRGLAGNNEQFF	TGTGCCAGCAGAGGACTAGCGGGGAACAATGAGCAGTTCTTC
.	TRBJ2-6	.	TRBV19	CASSVPQGPSSGANVLTF	TGTGCCAGTAGTGTCCCACAGGGCCCTAGCTCTGGGGCCAACGTCCTGACTTTC
.	TRBJ1-5	TRBD1	TRBV7-2	CASSLETGANQPQHF	TGTGCCAGCAGCTTGGAGACAGGGGCAAATCAGCCCCAGCATTTT
.	TRBJ1-5	TRBD1	TRBV30	CAWSVGTGWNQPQHF	TGTGCCTGGAGTGTAGGGACAGGGTGGAATCAGCCCCAGCATTTT
.	TRBJ1-2	.	TRBV5-1	CASSLQGIYTSGYTF	TGCGCCAGCAGCTTGCAGGGAATCTACACCTCTGGCTACACCTTC
.	TRBJ2-1	TRBD2	TRBV7-8	CASSPAGISYNEQFF	TGTGCCAGCAGCCCAGCGGGGATCTCCTACAATGAGCAGTTCTTC
.	TRBJ2-2	.	TRBV30	CAWSVQNRITGLFF	TGTGCCTGGAGTGTACAGAACCGTATAACAGGGCTGTTTTTT
.	TRBJ2-3	TRBD2	TRBV9	CASSGPSGALTDTQYF	TGTGCCAGCAGCGGGCCTAGCGGGGCACTCACAGATACGCAGTATTTT
.	TRBJ1-4	.	TRBV11-1	CASSFRLGEKLFF	TGTGCCAGCAGCTTCAGGTTGGGGGAAAAACTGTTTTTT
few	TRBJ2-5	TRBD2	TRBV18	CASSSWTSGDVKTQYF	TGTGCCAGCTCAAGCTGGACTAGCGGGGATGTAAAGACCCAGTACTTC
.	TRBJ2-3	TRBD2	TRBV15	CATSRVVGGAPDTQYF	TGTGCCACCAGCAGAGTCGTGGGAGGGGCGCCAGATACGCAGTATTTT
.	TRBJ1-4	.	TRBV9	CASSVYEETNEKLFF	TGTGCCAGCAGCGTATATGAAGAAACTAATGAAAAACTGTTTTTT
.	TRBJ2-7	.	TRBV19	CASSSIGYEQYF	TGTGCCAGTAGTAGTATCGGCTACGAGCAGTACTTC
.	TRBJ1-5	.	TRBV28	CASSFSGDNQPQHF	TGTGCCAGCAGTTTCTCAGGGGACAATCAGCCCCAGCATTTT
once	TRBJ1-1	.	TRBV7-8	CASSLQANMNTEAFF	TGTGCCAGCAGCTTACAGGCGAACATGAACACTGAAGCTTTCTTT
.	TRBJ2-7	.	TRBV7-2	CASSLTTYEQYF	TGTGCCAGCAGCTTAACCACCTACGAGCAGTACTTC
.	TRBJ2-3	.	TRBV11-2	CASSFSPGSDTQYF	TGTGCCAGCAGCTTTTCCCCAGGGTCAGATACGCAGTATTTT
.	TRBJ2-5	.	TRBV27	CASSLLGVQETQYF	TGTGCCAGCAGTTTATTAGGGGTCCAAGAGACCCAGTACTTC
.	TRBJ1-5	.	TRBV18	CASSGDAPKNNQPQHF	TGTGCCAGCTCAGGGGACGCCCCGAAGAATAATCAGCCCCAGCATTTT
.	TRBJ1-4	.	TRBV5-1	CASSLLQATNEKLFF	TGCGCCAGCAGCTTGTTGCAAGCAACTAATGAAAAACTGTTTTTT
.	TRBJ2-1	.	TRBV2	CASSGLRDTNYNEQFF	TGTGCCAGCAGTGGATTACGAGACACAAATTACAATGAGCAGTTCTTC
once	TRBJ1-2	.	TRBV28	CASSSSPLNYGYTF	TGTGCCAGCAGTAGTTCCCCACTTAACTATGGCTACACCTTC
.	TRBJ2-3	.	TRBV9	CASSLYGGPSNTQYF	TGTGCCAGCAGCCTATACGGGGGGCCTTCCAATACGCAGTATTTT
.	TRBJ2-1	.	TRBV7-3	CASSSSSDYNEQFF	TGTGCCAGCAGCTCCTCTAGCGACTACAATGAGCAGTTCTTC
.	TRBJ1-6	.	TRBV7-2	CASSSLGSPLHF	TGTGCCAGCAGCTCTCTTGGGTCACCCCTCCACTTT
.	TRBJ2-2	TRBD1	TRBV4-3	CASSQPRQGLTGELFF	TGCGCCAGCAGCCAACCGCGACAGGGGTTAACCGGGGAGCTGTTTTTT
.	TRBJ2-7	.	TRBV5-1	CASSSTVSYEQYF	TGCGCCAGCAGCTCGACAGTTTCCTACGAGCAGTACTTC
.	TRBJ1-3	TRBD1	TRBV7-2	CASSLQGGGPGNTIYF	TGTGCCAGCAGCCTCCAGGGGGGCGGGCCTGGAAACACCATATATTTT
.	TRBJ2-7	.	TRBV9	CASSVAGLVLDEQYF	TGTGCCAGCAGCGTAGCGGGTCTAGTCCTAGACGAGCAGTACTTC
.	TRBJ2-7	TRBD2	TRBV6-5	CASRGGGGSSYEQYF	TGTGCCAGCAGGGGCGGCGGGGGGAGCTCCTACGAGCAGTACTTC
.	TRBJ2-7	.	TRBV28	CASSWTETYEQYF	TGTGCCAGCTCCTGGACCGAGACCTACGAGCAGTACTTC
.	TRBJ2-2	.	TRBV14	CASSQALDTGELFF	TGTGCCAGCAGCCAAGCTCTCGACACCGGGGAGCTGTTTTTT